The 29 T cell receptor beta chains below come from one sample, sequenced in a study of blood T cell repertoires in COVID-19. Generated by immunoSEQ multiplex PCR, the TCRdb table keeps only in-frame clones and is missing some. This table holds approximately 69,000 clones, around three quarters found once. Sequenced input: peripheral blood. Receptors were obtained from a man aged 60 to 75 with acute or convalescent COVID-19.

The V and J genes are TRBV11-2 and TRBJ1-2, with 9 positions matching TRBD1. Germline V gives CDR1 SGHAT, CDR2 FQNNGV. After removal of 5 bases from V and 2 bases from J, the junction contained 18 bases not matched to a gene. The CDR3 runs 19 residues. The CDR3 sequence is CASSVNPSGTGSRNYGYTF. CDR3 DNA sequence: TGTGCCAGCAGCGTCAATCCCTCCGGGACAGGGAGCAGAAACTATGGCTACACCTTC. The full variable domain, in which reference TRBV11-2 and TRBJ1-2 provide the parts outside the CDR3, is EAGVAQSPRYKIIEKRQSVAFWCNPISGHATLYWYQQILGQGPKLLIQFQNNGVVDDSQLPKDRFSAERLKGVDSTLKIQPAKLEDSAVYLCASSVNPSGTGSRNYGYTFGSGTRLTVV.

The CDR3 loop is CASSLGATGREKLFF. CDR3 DNA sequence: TGTGCCAGCAGTCTTGGGGCCACAGGTCGTGAAAAACTGTTTTTT. V gene TRBV6-5 combines with J gene TRBJ1-4; possible D gene TRBD1, 5 bases. CDR3 length: 15 amino acids. The V gene lost 5 bases and the J gene lost 7 bases, with 17 bases spanning the gap. In germline, CDR1 is MNHEY, CDR2 SVGAGI.

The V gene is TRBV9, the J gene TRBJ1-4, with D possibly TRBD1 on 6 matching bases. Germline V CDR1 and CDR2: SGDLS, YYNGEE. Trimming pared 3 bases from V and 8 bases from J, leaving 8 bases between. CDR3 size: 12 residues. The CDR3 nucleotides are TGTGCCAGCAGCGCCACAGGGGAAAAACTGTTTTTT. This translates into CASSATGEKLFF.

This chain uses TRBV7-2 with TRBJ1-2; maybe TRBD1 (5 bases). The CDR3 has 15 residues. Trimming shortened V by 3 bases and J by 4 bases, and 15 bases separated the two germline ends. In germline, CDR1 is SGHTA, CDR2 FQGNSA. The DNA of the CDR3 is TGTGCCAGCAGCTTCGACGGGGGAAGTACCTATGGCTACACCTTC. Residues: CASSFDGGSTYGYTF. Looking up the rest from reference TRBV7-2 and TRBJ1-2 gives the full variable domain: GAGVSQSPSNKVTEKGKDVELRCDPISGHTALYWYRQSLGQGLEFLIYFQGNSAPDKSGLPSDRFSAERTGGSVSTLTIQRTQQEDSAVYLCASSFDGGSTYGYTFGSGTRLTVV.

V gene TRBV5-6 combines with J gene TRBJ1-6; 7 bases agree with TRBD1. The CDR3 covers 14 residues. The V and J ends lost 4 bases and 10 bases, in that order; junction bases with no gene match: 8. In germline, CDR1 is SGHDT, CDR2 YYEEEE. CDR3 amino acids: CASSRQGGDSPLHF. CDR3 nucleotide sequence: TGTGCCAGCAGCCGACAGGGTGGAGACTCACCCCTCCACTTT.

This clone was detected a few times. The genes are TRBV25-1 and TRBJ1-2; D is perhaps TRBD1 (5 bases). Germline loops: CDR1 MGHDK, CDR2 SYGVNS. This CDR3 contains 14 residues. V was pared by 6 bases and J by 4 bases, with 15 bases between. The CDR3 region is CASSQGSGGYGYTF. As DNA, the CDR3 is TGTGCCAGCAGCCAGGGTTCGGGAGGCTATGGCTACACCTTC.

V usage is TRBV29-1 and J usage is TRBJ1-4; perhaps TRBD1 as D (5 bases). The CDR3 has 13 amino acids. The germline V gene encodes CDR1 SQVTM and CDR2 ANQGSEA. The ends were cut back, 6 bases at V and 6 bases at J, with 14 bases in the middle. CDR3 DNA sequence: TGCAGCGTGGGGGGGACTAACCATGAAAAACTGTTTTTT. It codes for CSVGGTNHEKLFF.

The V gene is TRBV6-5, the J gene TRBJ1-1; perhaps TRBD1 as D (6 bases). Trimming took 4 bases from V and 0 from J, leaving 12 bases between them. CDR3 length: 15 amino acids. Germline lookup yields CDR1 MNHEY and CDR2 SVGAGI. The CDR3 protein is CASSLTGNLNTEAFF. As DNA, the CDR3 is TGTGCCAGCAGTTTAACAGGGAACCTGAACACTGAAGCTTTCTTT.

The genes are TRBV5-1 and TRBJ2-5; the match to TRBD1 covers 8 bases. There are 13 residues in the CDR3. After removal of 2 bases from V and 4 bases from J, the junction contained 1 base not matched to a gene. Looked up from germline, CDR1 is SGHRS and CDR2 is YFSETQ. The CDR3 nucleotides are TGCGCCAGCAGCTTCCAGGGGGCAGAGACCCAGTACTTC. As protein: CASSFQGAETQYF.

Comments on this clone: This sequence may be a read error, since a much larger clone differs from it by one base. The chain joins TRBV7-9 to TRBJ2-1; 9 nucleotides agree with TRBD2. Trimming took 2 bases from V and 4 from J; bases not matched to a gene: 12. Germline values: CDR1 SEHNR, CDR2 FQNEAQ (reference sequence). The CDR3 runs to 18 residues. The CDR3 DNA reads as TGTGCCAGCAGCTTAACTCGCGGGGGGGCCGGTATATACAATGAGCAGTTCTTC. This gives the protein CASSLTRGGAGIYNEQFF.

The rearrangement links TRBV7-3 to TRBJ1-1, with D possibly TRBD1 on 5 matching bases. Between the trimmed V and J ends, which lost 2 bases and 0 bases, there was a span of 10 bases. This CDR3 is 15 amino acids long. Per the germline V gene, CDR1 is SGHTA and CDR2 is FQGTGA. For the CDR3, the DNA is TGTGCCAGCAGCTTAGGACACACCATGAACACTGAAGCTTTCTTT. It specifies CASSLGHTMNTEAFF.

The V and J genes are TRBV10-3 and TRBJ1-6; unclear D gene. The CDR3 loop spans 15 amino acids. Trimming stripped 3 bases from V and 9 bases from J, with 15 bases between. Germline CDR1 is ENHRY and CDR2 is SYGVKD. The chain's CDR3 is CAISDERRGGSPLHF. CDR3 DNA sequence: TGTGCCATCAGTGACGAACGCCGTGGCGGTTCACCCCTCCACTTT.

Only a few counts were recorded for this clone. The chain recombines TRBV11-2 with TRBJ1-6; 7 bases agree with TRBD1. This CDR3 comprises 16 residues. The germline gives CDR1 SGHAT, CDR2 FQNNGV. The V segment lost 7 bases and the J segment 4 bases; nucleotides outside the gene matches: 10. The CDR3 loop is CASNEGASGYNSPLHF. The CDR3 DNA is TGTGCCAGCAATGAGGGGGCATCGGGGTATAATTCACCCCTCCACTTT. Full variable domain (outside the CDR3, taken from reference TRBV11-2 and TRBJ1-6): EAGVAQSPRYKIIEKRQSVAFWCNPISGHATLYWYQQILGQGPKLLIQFQNNGVVDDSQLPKDRFSAERLKGVDSTLKIQPAKLEDSAVYLCASNEGASGYNSPLHFGNGTRLTVT.

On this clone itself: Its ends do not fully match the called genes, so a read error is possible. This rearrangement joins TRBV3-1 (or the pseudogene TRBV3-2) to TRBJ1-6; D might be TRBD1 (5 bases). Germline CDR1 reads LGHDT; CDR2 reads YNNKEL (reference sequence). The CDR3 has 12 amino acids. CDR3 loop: CASSQGRGVGSF. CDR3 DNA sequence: TGTGCCAGCAGCCAAGGCCGGGGGGTGGGCTCCTTT.

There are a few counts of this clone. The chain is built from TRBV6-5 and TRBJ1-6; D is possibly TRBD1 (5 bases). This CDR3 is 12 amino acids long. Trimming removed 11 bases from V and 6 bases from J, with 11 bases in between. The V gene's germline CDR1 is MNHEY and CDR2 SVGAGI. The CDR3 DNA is TGTGCCGCGAAAAGGGGTAATTCACCCCTCCACTTT. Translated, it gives CAAKRGNSPLHF.

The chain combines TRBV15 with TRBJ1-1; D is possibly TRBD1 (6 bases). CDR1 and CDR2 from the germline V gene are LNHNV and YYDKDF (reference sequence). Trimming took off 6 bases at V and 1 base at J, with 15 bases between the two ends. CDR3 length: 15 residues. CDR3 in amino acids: CATRSSTRGNTEAFF. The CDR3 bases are TGTGCCACCAGAAGTTCTACCAGGGGGAACACTGAAGCTTTCTTT.

In DNA, the CDR3 is TGTGCCAGTAGTATTTTGCGGGGCCCCACCTATGGCTACACCTTC. It codes for CASSILRGPTYGYTF. The chain recombines TRBV19 with TRBJ1-2; the D gene is possibly TRBD1 (5 bases). The CDR3 extends over 15 amino acids. Between the trimmed V and J ends, which lost 3 bases and 4 bases, there was a span of 15 bases. The V gene's germline CDR1 is LNHDA and CDR2 SQIVND (reference sequence).

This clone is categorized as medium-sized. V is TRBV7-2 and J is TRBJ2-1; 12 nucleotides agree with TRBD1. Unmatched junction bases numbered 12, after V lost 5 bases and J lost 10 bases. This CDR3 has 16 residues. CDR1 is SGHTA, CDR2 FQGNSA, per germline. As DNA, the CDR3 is TGTGCCAGCAGCCCCCAATCCGGGACAGGGGGCAACGAGCAGTTCTTC. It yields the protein CASSPQSGTGGNEQFF.

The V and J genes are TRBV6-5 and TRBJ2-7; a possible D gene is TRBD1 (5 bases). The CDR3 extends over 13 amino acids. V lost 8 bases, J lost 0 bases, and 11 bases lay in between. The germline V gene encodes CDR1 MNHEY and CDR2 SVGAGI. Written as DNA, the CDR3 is TGTGCCAGCGGACCACAGGTCTCCTACGAGCAGTACTTC. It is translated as CASGPQVSYEQYF.

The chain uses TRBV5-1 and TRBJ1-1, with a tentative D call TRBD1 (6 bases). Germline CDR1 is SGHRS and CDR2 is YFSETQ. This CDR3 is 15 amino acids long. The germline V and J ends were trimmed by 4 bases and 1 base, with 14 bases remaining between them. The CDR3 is CASSTRTAGNTEAFF. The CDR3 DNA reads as TGCGCCAGCAGCACCCGGACAGCCGGGAACACTGAAGCTTTCTTT.

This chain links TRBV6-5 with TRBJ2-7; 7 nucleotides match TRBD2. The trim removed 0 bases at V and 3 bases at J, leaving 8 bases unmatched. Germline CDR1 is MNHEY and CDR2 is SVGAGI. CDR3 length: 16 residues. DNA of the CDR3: TGTGCCAGCAGTTACTCGAGTGGGGGGGTCCACTACGAGCAGTACTTC. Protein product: CASSYSSGGVHYEQYF.

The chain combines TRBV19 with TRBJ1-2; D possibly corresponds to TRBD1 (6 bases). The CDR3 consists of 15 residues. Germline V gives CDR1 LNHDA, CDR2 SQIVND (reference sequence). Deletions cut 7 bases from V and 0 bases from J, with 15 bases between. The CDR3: CASKDRILSNYGYTF. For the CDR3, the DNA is TGTGCCAGTAAGGACAGAATTCTTTCTAACTATGGCTACACCTTC.

This CDR3 is CASSKQFEAFF. Here the CDR3 DNA reads TGTGCCAGCAGCAAACAGTTTGAAGCTTTCTTT. The rearrangement links TRBV5-5 to TRBJ1-1; no reliable D call. Germline CDR1 reads SGHKS; CDR2 reads YYEKEE (reference sequence). Between the trimmed V and J ends, which lost 4 bases and 7 bases, there was a span of 8 bases. The CDR3 has 11 residues.

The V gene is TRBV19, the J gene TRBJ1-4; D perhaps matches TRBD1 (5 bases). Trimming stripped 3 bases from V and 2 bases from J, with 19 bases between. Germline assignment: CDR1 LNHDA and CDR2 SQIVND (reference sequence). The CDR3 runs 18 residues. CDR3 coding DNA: TGTGCCAGTAGTATCGGAGGGGCCAGTTTTTCGACTAATGAAAAACTGTTTTTT. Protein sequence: CASSIGGASFSTNEKLFF.

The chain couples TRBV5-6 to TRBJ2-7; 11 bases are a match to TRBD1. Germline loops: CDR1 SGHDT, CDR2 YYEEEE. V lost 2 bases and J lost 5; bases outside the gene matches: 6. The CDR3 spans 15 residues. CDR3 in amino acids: CASSFLGQGANEQYF. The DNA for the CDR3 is TGTGCCAGCAGCTTTTTAGGACAGGGGGCAAACGAGCAGTACTTC. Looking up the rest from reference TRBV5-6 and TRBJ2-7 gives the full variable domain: DAGVTQSPTHLIKTRGQQVTLRCSPKSGHDTVSWYQQALGQGPQFIFQYYEEEERQRGNFPDRFSGHQFPNYSSELNVNALLLGDSALYLCASSFLGQGANEQYFGPGTRLTVT.

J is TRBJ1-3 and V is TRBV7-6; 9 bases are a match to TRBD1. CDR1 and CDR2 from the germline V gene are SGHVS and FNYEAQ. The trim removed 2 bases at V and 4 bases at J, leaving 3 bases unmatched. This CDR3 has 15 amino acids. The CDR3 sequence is CASSLQGTGGNTIYF. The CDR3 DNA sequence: TGTGCCAGCAGCTTACAAGGGACAGGGGGAAACACCATATATTTT.

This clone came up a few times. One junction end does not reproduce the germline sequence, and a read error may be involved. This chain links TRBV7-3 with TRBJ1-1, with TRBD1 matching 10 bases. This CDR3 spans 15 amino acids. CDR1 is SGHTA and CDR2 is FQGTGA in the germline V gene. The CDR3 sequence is CASSLTTGGYTEAFF. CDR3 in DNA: TGTGCCAGCAGCCTAACGACAGGGGGCTACACTGAAGCTTTCTTT.

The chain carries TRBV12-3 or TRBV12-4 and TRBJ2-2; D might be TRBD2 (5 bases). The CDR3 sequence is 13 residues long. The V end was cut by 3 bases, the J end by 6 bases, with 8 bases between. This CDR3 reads CASSFGGPGELFF. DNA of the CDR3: TGTGCCAGCAGTTTCGGCGGGCCCGGGGAGCTGTTTTTT.

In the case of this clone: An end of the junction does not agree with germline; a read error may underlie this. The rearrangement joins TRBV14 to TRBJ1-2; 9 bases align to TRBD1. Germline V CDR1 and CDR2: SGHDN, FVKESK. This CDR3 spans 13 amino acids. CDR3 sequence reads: CASSQDGWTGVNF. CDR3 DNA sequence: TGTGCCAGCAGCCAAGATGGGTGGACAGGGGTTAACTTC.